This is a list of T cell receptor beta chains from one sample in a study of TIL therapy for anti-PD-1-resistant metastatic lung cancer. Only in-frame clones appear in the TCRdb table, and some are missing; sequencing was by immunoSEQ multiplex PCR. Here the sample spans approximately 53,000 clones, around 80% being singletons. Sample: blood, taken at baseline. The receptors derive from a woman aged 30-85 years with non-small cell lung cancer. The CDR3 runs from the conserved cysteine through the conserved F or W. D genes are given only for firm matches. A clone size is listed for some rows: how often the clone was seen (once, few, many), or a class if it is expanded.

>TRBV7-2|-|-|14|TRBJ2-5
TGTGCCAGCAGCTTAGAGGGGGGGCAAGAGACCCAGTACTTC
CASSLEGGQETQYF
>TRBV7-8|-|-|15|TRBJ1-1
TGTGCCAGCAGCCGCAGCTCAGGCGCAAACACTGAAGCTTTCTTT
CASSRSSGANTEAFF
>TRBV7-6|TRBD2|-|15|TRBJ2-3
TGTGCCAGCAGCCCTGGGAGGGGCCTCACAGATACGCAGTATTTT
CASSPGRGLTDTQYF
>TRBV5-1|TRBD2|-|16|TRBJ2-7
TGCGCCAGCAGCTTGGCGACTAGCGGGCGAGATTACGAGCAGTACTTC
CASSLATSGRDYEQYF
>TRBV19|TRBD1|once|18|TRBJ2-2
TGTGCCAGTAGTAGGTATCCAGGGGGAATCGGTAGCACCGGGGAGCTGTTTTTT
CASSRYPGGIGSTGELFF
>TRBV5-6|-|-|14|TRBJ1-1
TGTGCCAGCAGCTCAAAAGCGTGGAACACTGAAGCTTTCTTT
CASSSKAWNTEAFF
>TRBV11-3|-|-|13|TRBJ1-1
TGTGCCAGCAGCTGGGGCAGCAACACTGAAGCTTTCTTT
CASSWGSNTEAFF
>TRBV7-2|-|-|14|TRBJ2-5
TGTGCCAGCAGCTTACTGGTGGGCCAAGAGACCCAGTACTTC
CASSLLVGQETQYF
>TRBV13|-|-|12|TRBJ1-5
TGTGCCAGCAGCTCTCGAAATCAGCCCCAGCATTTT
CASSSRNQPQHF
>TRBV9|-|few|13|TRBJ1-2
TGTGCCAGCAGCGCCCAAGGGGGGTATGGCTACACCTTC
CASSAQGGYGYTF
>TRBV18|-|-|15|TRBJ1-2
TGTGCCAGCTCACCTTCACAGAATGTGAACTATGGCTACACCTTC
CASSPSQNVNYGYTF
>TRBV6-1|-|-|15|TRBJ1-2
TGTGCCAGCAGTGAAGCGCTAGGGGAGAGGTATGGCTACACCTTC
CASSEALGERYGYTF
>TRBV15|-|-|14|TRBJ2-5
TGTGCCACCAGCAGAGATCGGGGTTTGGAGACCCAGTACTTC
CATSRDRGLETQYF
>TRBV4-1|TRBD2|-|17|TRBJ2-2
TGCGCCAGCAGATTAATGGCGGGAGAAGGAAACACCGGGGAGCTGTTTTTT
CASRLMAGEGNTGELFF
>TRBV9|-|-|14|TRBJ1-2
TGTGCCAGCAGCGTAGCTGAGGGGGGGAATGGCTACACCTTC
CASSVAEGGNGYTF
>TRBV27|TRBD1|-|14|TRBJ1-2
TGTGCCAGCAGTACCATAACAGGGGAAGGTGGCTACACCTTC
CASSTITGEGGYTF
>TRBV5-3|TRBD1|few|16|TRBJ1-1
TGTGCCAGAAGGACCGGGACAGCGGACGGGACGCGTGAAGCTTTCTTT
CARRTGTADGTREAFF
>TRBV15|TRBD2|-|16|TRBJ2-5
TGTGCCACCAGCAGGAGACTAGCGGGAGGGCAAGAGACCCAGTACTTC
CATSRRLAGGQETQYF
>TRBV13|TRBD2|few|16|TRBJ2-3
TGTGCCAGCAGCCAGCGTTGGGGGGGACTCACAGATACGCAGTATTTT
CASSQRWGGLTDTQYF
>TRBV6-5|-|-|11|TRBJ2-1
TGTGCCAGCATATCTCTCAATGAGCAGTTCTTC
CASISLNEQFF
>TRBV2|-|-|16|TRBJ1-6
TGTGCCAGCAGTGAATTGCGGGGCCGGGGTAATTCACCCCTCCACTTT
CASSELRGRGNSPLHF
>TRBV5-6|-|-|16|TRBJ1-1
TGTGCCAGCAGCTTAATTGGTTGGAGACAGAACACTGAAGCTTTCTTT
CASSLIGWRQNTEAFF
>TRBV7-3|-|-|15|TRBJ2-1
TGTGCCAGCAGCTTTTCCTTCTCTAAGAGCGATGAGCAGTTCTTC
CASSFSFSKSDEQFF
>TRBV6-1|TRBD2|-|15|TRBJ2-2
TGTGCCAGCAAATTGACTAGCGGGTCTACCGGGGAGCTGTTTTTT
CASKLTSGSTGELFF
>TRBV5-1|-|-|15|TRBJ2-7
TGCGCCAGCAGCTTGGATAAGGGTTTCTCCTACGAGCAGTACTTC
CASSLDKGFSYEQYF
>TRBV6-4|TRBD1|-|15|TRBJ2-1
TGTGCCAGCAGGAGGGGACAGGGAGGGTCCAATGAGCAGTTCTTC
CASRRGQGGSNEQFF
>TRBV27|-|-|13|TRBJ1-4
TGTGCCAGCAGCAGGCCCCGGGATGAAAAACTGTTTTTT
CASSRPRDEKLFF
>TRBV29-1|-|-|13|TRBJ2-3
TGCAGCGTTGGCGGGACCCCTGGAGATACGCAGTATTTT
CSVGGTPGDTQYF
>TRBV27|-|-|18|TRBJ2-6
TGTGCCAGCAGTTTAGGAAGTTGGACAGTTTCTGGGGCCAACGTCCTGACTTTC
CASSLGSWTVSGANVLTF
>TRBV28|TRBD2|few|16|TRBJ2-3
TGTGCCAGCAGACGAACTAGCGGGAGCGGGTTGCGGACGCAGTATTTT
CASRRTSGSGLRTQYF
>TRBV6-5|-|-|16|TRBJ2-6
TGTGCCAGCAGTTACTCGACAGACGCTGGGGCCAACGTCCTGACTTTC
CASSYSTDAGANVLTF
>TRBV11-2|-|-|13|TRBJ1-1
TGTGCCAGCAGCCCACAAAGGAACACTGAAGCTTTCTTT
CASSPQRNTEAFF
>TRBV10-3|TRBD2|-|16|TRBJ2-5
TGTGCCATCAGGGGGCAGCGGGGGGAGTACCAAGAGACCCAGTACTTC
CAIRGQRGEYQETQYF
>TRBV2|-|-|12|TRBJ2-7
TGTGCCAGCGGAGGCGAAACCTACGAGCAGTACTTC
CASGGETYEQYF
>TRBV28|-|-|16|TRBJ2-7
TGTGCCAGCAGTTTATCCGGGGATTTCAGCTCCTACGAGCAGTACTTC
CASSLSGDFSSYEQYF
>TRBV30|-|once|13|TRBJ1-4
TGTGCCTGGACCCGGGGGGGAAGTGAAAAACTGTTTTTT
CAWTRGGSEKLFF
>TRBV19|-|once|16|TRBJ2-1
TGTGCCAGTAGTATTGGGTCAGGGAATTTCTACAATGAGCAGTTCTTC
CASSIGSGNFYNEQFF
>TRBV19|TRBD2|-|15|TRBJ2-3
TGTGCCAGTAGTATTGATAGCGGGGGCACAGATACGCAGTATTTT
CASSIDSGGTDTQYF
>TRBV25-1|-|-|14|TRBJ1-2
TGTGCCAGCAGTGAAGGCAGTATGGGGTTTGGCTACACCTTC
CASSEGSMGFGYTF
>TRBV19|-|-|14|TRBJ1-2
TGTGCCAGTAGTAAACAGGGTAGGGACTATGGCTACACCTTC
CASSKQGRDYGYTF
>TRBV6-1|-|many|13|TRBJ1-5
TGTGCCAGCGAAGGTCAATTCAATCAGCCCCAGCATTTT
CASEGQFNQPQHF
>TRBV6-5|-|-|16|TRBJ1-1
TGTGCCAGCAGTTACGGGACCCTCACCATGAACACTGAAGCTTTCTTT
CASSYGTLTMNTEAFF